The next 29 T cell receptor beta chains were all read from a single sample in a study of blood T cell repertoires in COVID-19. Some clones are missing from TCRdb's copy, which holds only in-frame ones; the method was immunoSEQ multiplex PCR. Found here are 95,000 to 150,000 clones, roughly four fifths of them singletons; the top ten hold around 10%. The sample was peripheral blood. The receptor source for this set is a human donor in a cohort sampled during active COVID-19.

The chain carries TRBV19 and TRBJ2-5; tentative D call: TRBD2 (6 bases). V gave up 3 bases and J gave up 4 bases, with 12 bases separating them. Germline V gene data show CDR1 as LNHDA and CDR2 as SQIVND (reference sequence). This CDR3 contains 14 residues. CDR3 sequence reads: CASSIGGSGETQYF. The CDR3 DNA sequence: TGTGCCAGTAGTATCGGGGGATCCGGAGAGACCCAGTACTTC.

This rearrangement joins TRBV7-8 to TRBJ2-7; 7 bases fit TRBD2. Germline V CDR1 and CDR2: SGHVS, FQNEAQ. This CDR3 is 14 amino acids long. V lost 7 bases to trimming and J lost 3 bases; unmatched junction nucleotides: 9. The DNA of the CDR3 is TGTGCCAGCATCTCCGGAGCTAGCGGCTACGAGCAGTACTTC. This translates into CASISGASGYEQYF.

This clone turned up a few times. The V gene is TRBV29-1, the J gene TRBJ1-1, with 8 nucleotides matching TRBD1. CDR1 is SQVTM and CDR2 is ANQGSEA in the germline V gene. The J segment lost 7 bases and the V segment lost 4 bases, leaving 5 bases of the junction unmatched. The CDR3 is 12 residues long. This chain's CDR3 is CSVGQGAGEAFF. The CDR3 DNA reads TGCAGCGTTGGGCAGGGGGCAGGTGAAGCTTTCTTT.

This chain links TRBV6-5 with TRBJ1-6; D is ambiguous. Looked up from germline, CDR1 is MNHEY and CDR2 is SVGAGI. V was cut by 0 bases and J by 0 bases, with 6 bases left in between. CDR3 length: 16 residues. CDR3 sequence: CASSYSADSYNSPLHF. The CDR3 DNA is TGTGCCAGCAGTTACTCGGCGGACTCCTATAATTCACCCCTCCACTTT.

The chain employs TRBV28 and TRBJ2-6, with TRBD1 as a possible D gene (6 bases). CDR3 length equals 17 residues. The germline V gene has CDR1 MDHEN and CDR2 SYDVKM. V was clipped by 5 bases and J by 2 bases, with 16 bases between them. The CDR3 loop reads CASSPTGNLAGANVLTF. DNA for the CDR3: TGTGCCAGCAGTCCTACAGGGAATCTAGCTGGGGCCAACGTCCTGACTTTC. Full variable domain (outside the CDR3, taken from reference TRBV28 and TRBJ2-6): DVKVTQSSRYLVKRTGEKVFLECVQDMDHENMFWYRQDPGLGLRLIYFSYDVKMKEKGDIPEGYSVSREKKERFSLILESASTNQTSMYLCASSPTGNLAGANVLTFGAGSRLTVL.

The sample holds one count of this clone. This could be a read error, since a much larger clone is one nucleotide away. The genes are TRBV11-2 and TRBJ1-2, with 7 bases lining up with TRBD1. The junction had 2 bases not matched to a gene; V was cut back by 5 bases and J by 2 bases. The CDR3 contains 13 residues. Germline CDR1 reads SGHAT; CDR2 reads FQNNGV. CDR3 coding DNA: TGTGCCAGCAGCCCGGACAGGAACTATGGCTACACCTTC. Protein product: CASSPDRNYGYTF.

This chain connects TRBV7-9 to TRBJ1-2; no clear D. Trimming took 8 bases from V and 5 from J, leaving 6 bases between them. Germline V CDR1 and CDR2: SEHNR, FQNEAQ (reference sequence). The CDR3 runs 10 residues. The DNA for the CDR3 is TGTGCCAGCGGACTGTATGGCTACACCTTC. This sequence encodes CASGLYGYTF.

This sequence joins TRBV5-4 and TRBJ2-1; 11 nucleotides agree with TRBD1. V shed 0 bases and J 7 bases; nucleotides not matched to a gene: 9. Germline assignment: CDR1 SGHNT and CDR2 YYREEE (reference sequence). The CDR3 extends over 17 amino acids. In DNA, the CDR3 is TGTGCCAGCAGCTTGGCCCCTCCCGGGACAGGGGGGAATGAGCAGTTCTTC. Translation gives CASSLAPPGTGGNEQFF.

The V call is TRBV7-6, the J call TRBJ2-3; 10 bases align to TRBD1. The length of the CDR3 is 16 residues. Germline V gene data show CDR1 as SGHVS and CDR2 as FNYEAQ. V gave up 5 bases and J gave up 2 bases; unmatched junction bases: 7. Here the CDR3 reads CASSPRDRGPTDTQYF. The CDR3 DNA reads as TGTGCCAGCAGCCCCCGGGACAGGGGCCCCACAGATACGCAGTATTTT.

The rearrangement links TRBV2 to TRBJ2-3, with 9 bases fitting TRBD1. After removal of 8 bases from V and 4 bases from J, the junction contained 7 bases not matched to a gene. CDR3 length: 14 amino acids. Germline CDR1 and CDR2: SNHLY and FYNNEI. The CDR3 DNA reads TGTGCCAGCTCTCGGGACAGGGATCCAGATACGCAGTATTTT. Protein: CASSRDRDPDTQYF.

The V and J genes are TRBV21-1 and TRBJ2-3; TRBD2, the table's D call, lacks a check against the DNA. TRBV21-1 is marked as a pseudogene. CDR3 length: 19 residues. The CDR3 spells CASSFKWGSSGEGTDTQYF. In nucleotides, the CDR3 is TGTGCCAGCAGCTTCAAATGGGGATCTAGCGGGGAGGGCACAGATACGCAGTATTTT.

The CDR3 sequence is CASSGTDHESLHF. The CDR3 nucleotides read TGCGCCAGCAGCGGGACAGATCATGAATCCCTCCACTTT. The rearrangement uses TRBV5-1 and TRBJ1-6; 7 bases match TRBD1. Germline assignment: CDR1 SGHRS and CDR2 YFSETQ. The J segment lost 14 bases and the V segment lost 4 bases, leaving 9 bases of the junction unmatched. This CDR3 region has 13 residues.

This chain links TRBV5-1 with TRBJ2-3; D remains unclear. CDR3 length: 14 residues. Trimming took 0 bases from V and 2 from J, leaving 7 bases between them. CDR1 is SGHRS and CDR2 is YFSETQ in the germline V gene. The CDR3 DNA follows: TGCGCCAGCAGCTTGGGAGTACCCACAGATACGCAGTATTTT. Translating it yields CASSLGVPTDTQYF. Filled out from reference TRBV5-1 and TRBJ2-3, the complete variable domain reads KAGVTQTPRYLIKTRGQQVTLSCSPISGHRSVSWYQQTPGQGLQFLFEYFSETQRNKGNFPGRFSGRQFSNSRSEMNVSTLELGDSALYLCASSLGVPTDTQYFGPGTRLTVL.

This clone was counted a single time. This CDR3 reads CASSLWAGGPYNEQFF. The CDR3 DNA sequence: TGTGCCAGCAGCTTATGGGCGGGGGGGCCCTACAATGAGCAGTTCTTC. This chain connects TRBV7-2 to TRBJ2-1, with TRBD2 matching 9 bases. J was trimmed by 2 bases and V by 2 bases; bases with no gene match: 4. Germline CDR1 and CDR2: SGHTA and FQGNSA. CDR3 size: 16 residues.

V and J are TRBV18 and TRBJ1-3; 8 positions match TRBD1. Germline lookup yields CDR1 KGHSH and CDR2 LQKENI. The CDR3 is made up of 19 amino acids. The V gene end was trimmed by 6 bases and the J gene end by 2 bases; junction bases not matched to a gene: 18. This chain's CDR3 is CASSQAGGAWTLTGNTIYF. CDR3 nucleotides: TGTGCCAGCTCGCAAGCAGGGGGCGCCTGGACCCTAACTGGAAACACCATATATTTT.

V and J are TRBV29-1 and TRBJ1-1; 9 positions match TRBD1. The V segment lost 4 bases and the J segment 8 bases; nucleotides outside the gene matches: 2. The CDR3 totals 11 residues. Germline loops: CDR1 SQVTM, CDR2 ANQGSEA. Here the CDR3 DNA reads TGCAGCGTTGGAGGACAGGGGGAAGCTTTCTTT. Encoded protein: CSVGGQGEAFF. Drawing the rest from reference TRBV29-1 and TRBJ1-1, the complete variable domain is SAVISQKPSRDICQRGTSLTIQCQVDSQVTMMFWYRQQPGQSLTLIATANQGSEATYESGFVIDKFPISRPNLTFSTLTVSNMSPEDSSIYLCSVGGQGEAFFGQGTRLTVV.

This clone was picked up one time. V and J are TRBV6-6 and TRBJ2-6, with 7 bases matching TRBD1. Looked up from germline, CDR1 is MNHNY and CDR2 is SVGAGI (reference sequence). V shed 6 bases and J 2 bases; nucleotides not matched to a gene: 4. The CDR3 has 15 amino acids. This CDR3 reads CASSQGDPGANVLTF. CDR3 bases: TGTGCCAGCAGCCAGGGGGATCCTGGGGCCAACGTCCTGACTTTC.

The chain recombines TRBV6-5 with TRBJ2-3; 8 bases align to TRBD2. Germline CDR1 reads MNHEY; CDR2 reads SVGAGI. The CDR3 extends over 15 amino acids. Losses at the gene ends were 6 bases for V and 3 bases for J; bases not matched to a gene: 8. CDR3 sequence (DNA): TGTGCCAGCAGCACAGCGGGGGTATTGACAGATACGCAGTATTTT. It yields the protein CASSTAGVLTDTQYF.

This clone occurred once. The chain has TRBV15 and TRBJ2-7, with D uncertain. Per germline, CDR1 LNHNV and CDR2 YYDKDF (reference sequence). The ends were cut back, 5 bases at V and 1 base at J, with 12 bases in the middle. CDR3 length equals 14 residues. CDR3 in DNA: TGTGCCACCAGCCTCCCCTTTAATTCCTACGAGCAGTACTTC. Protein sequence: CATSLPFNSYEQYF.

The CDR3 loop reads CATSRDPSFQPQHF. CDR3 nucleotide sequence: TGTGCCACCAGCAGAGATCCTTCCTTTCAGCCCCAGCATTTT. The chain has TRBV15 and TRBJ1-5; no clear D. CDR1 and CDR2 from the germline V gene are LNHNV and YYDKDF (reference sequence). V lost 0 bases to trimming and J lost 6 bases, with 9 bases between them. The CDR3 spans 14 residues. Looking up the rest from reference TRBV15 and TRBJ1-5 gives the full variable domain: DAMVIQNPRYQVTQFGKPVTLSCSQTLNHNVMYWYQQKSSQAPKLLFHYYDKDFNNEADTPDNFQSRRPNTSFCFLDIRSPGLGDTAMYLCATSRDPSFQPQHFGDGTRLSIL.

J is TRBJ1-4 and V is TRBV5-4, with unresolved D. The germline CDR1 and CDR2 sequences are SGHNT and YYREEE (reference sequence). Trimming removed 0 bases at V and 0 bases at J, with 9 bases between. The CDR3 has 16 amino acids. This CDR3 reads CASSLDSSATNEKLFF. As DNA, the CDR3 is TGTGCCAGCAGCTTGGACAGCAGTGCAACTAATGAAAAACTGTTTTTT.

For this clone: Within the sample, other DNA sequences also encode this same CDR3. The chain recombines TRBV7-9 with TRBJ2-7; D unclear. V shed 5 bases and J shed 0 bases, with 5 bases lying between them. CDR1 and CDR2 (germline): SEHNR, FQNEAQ (reference sequence). CDR3 length equals 12 residues. CDR3 DNA sequence: TGTGCCAGCAGCCTAAGCTCCTACGAGCAGTACTTC. Translation: CASSLSSYEQYF. The variable domain in full, with the rest retrieved from reference TRBV7-9 and TRBJ2-7, is DTGVSQNPRHKITKRGQNVTFRCDPISEHNRLYWYRQTLGQGPEFLTYFQNEAQLEKSRLLSDRFSAERPKGSFSTLEIQRTEQGDSAMYLCASSLSSYEQYFGPGTRLTVT.

J is TRBJ1-5 and V is TRBV27, with D maybe TRBD1 (6 bases). This CDR3 has 13 amino acids. CDR1 is MNHEY, CDR2 SMNVEV, per germline (reference sequence). V shed 6 bases and J shed 4 bases, with 10 bases lying between them. DNA of the CDR3: TGTGCCAGCAGCCGACAGGTTAATCAGCCCCAGCATTTT. Translated: CASSRQVNQPQHF.

The chain is built from TRBV27 and TRBJ1-6, with 9 bases that match TRBD1. This CDR3 contains 15 residues. Germline CDR1 is MNHEY and CDR2 is SMNVEV (reference sequence). Trimming at V came to 5 bases and at J to 8 bases, leaving 7 bases not matched to a gene. The CDR3 spells CASSLETGGYSPLHF. Here the CDR3 DNA reads TGTGCCAGCAGTCTCGAGACAGGGGGTTATTCACCCCTCCACTTT.

The genes are TRBV3-1 (or the pseudogene TRBV3-2) and TRBJ2-7; the D gene is possibly TRBD2 (6 bases). V was trimmed by 8 bases and J by 2 bases, leaving 16 bases between them. The CDR3 covers 14 residues. Germline CDR1 LGHDT, CDR2 YNNKEL (reference sequence). CDR3 DNA sequence: TGTGCCAGCCCTCCGGGACTCCCCCCCTACGAGCAGTACTTC. This translates into CASPPGLPPYEQYF.

V is TRBV4-1 and J is TRBJ2-3, with 9 bases aligning to TRBD1. This CDR3 has 13 amino acids. The V segment lost 4 bases and the J segment 9 bases; nucleotides outside the gene matches: 5. Germline V gives CDR1 MGHRA, CDR2 YSYEKL. The CDR3 bases are TGCGCCAGCAGCCGGGACAGGGCGGCAACGCAGTATTTT. This gives the protein CASSRDRAATQYF.

A single count supports this clone. This chain uses TRBV5-1 with TRBJ1-3; maybe TRBD1 (6 bases). CDR1 and CDR2 from the germline V gene are SGHRS and YFSETQ. The CDR3 loop spans 16 amino acids. Trimming cost V 0 bases and J 5 bases, with 15 bases left between them. Here the CDR3 DNA reads TGCGCCAGCAGCTTGGGGGACACGAAATTGAGAAACACCATATATTTT. Translation gives CASSLGDTKLRNTIYF.

This clone was recorded once. This chain connects TRBV5-1 to TRBJ2-3, with TRBD1 as a possible D gene (6 bases). Trimming took off 5 bases at V and 3 bases at J, with 13 bases between the two ends. In germline, CDR1 is SGHRS, CDR2 YFSETQ. The CDR3 runs to 14 residues. The CDR3 loop is CASRGSGVTDTQYF. Written as DNA, the CDR3 is TGCGCCAGCAGGGGGTCAGGGGTTACAGATACGCAGTATTTT. The full variable domain, rest sourced from reference TRBV5-1 and TRBJ2-3, is KAGVTQTPRYLIKTRGQQVTLSCSPISGHRSVSWYQQTPGQGLQFLFEYFSETQRNKGNFPGRFSGRQFSNSRSEMNVSTLELGDSALYLCASRGSGVTDTQYFGPGTRLTVL.

V and J are TRBV25-1 and TRBJ2-7, with a possible D match to TRBD1 (6 bases). The germline gives CDR1 MGHDK, CDR2 SYGVNS. The CDR3 length is 13 residues. V was cut by 4 bases and J by 3 bases, with 10 bases left in between. DNA for the CDR3: TGTGCCAGCAGTGCGGGACAATTCTACGAGCAGTACTTC. It codes for CASSAGQFYEQYF.